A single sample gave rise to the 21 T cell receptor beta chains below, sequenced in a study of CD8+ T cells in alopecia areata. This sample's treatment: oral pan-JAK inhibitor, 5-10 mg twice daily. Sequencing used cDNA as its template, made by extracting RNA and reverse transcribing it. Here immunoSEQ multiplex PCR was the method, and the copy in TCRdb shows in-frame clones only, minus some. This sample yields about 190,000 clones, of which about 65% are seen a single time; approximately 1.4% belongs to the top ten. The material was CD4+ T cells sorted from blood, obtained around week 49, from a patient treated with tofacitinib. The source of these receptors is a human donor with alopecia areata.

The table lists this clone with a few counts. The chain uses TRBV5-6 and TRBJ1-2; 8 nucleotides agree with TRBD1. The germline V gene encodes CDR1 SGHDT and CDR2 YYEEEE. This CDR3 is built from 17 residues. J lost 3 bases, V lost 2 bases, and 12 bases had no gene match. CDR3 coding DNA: TGTGCCAGCAGCTTCTGGACAGGGAACAAGGGGGACTATGGCTACACCTTC. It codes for CASSFWTGNKGDYGYTF.

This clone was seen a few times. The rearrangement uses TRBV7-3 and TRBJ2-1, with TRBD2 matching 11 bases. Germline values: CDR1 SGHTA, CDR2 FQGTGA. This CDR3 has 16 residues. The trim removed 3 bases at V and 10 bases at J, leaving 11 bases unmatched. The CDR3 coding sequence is TGTGCCAGCAGCTTGGGACCGGCTAGCGGGGGGCCCGAGCAGTTCTTC. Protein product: CASSLGPASGGPEQFF.

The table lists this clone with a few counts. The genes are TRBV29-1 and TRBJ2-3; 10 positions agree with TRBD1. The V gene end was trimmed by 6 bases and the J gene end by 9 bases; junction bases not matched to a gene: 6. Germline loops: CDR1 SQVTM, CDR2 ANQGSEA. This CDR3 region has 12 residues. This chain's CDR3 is CSVSGTGDTQYF. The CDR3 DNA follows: TGCAGCGTCTCGGGGACAGGGGACACGCAGTATTTT.

Written as DNA, the CDR3 is TGCGCCAGCAGCCGCTTGGCCGACTTGAACACTGAAGCTTTCTTT. It yields the protein CASSRLADLNTEAFF. The gene calls are TRBV4-3 and TRBJ1-1; unclear D gene. This CDR3 is built from 15 residues. Germline values: CDR1 LGHNA, CDR2 YSLEER. V was clipped by 4 bases and J by 0 bases, with 12 bases between them.

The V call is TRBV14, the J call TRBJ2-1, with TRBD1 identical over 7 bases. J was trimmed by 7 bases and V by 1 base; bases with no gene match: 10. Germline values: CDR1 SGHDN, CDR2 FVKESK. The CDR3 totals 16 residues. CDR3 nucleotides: TGTGCCAGCAGCCAAGCTACAGGGGCTTCGCGAAATGAGCAGTTCTTC. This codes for CASSQATGASRNEQFF.

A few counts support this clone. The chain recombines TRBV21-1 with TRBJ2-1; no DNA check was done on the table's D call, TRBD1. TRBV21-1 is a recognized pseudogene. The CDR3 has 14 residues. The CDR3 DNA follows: TGTGCCAGCGATTCAGGGACAGCCTACAATGAGCAGTTCTTC. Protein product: CASDSGTAYNEQFF.

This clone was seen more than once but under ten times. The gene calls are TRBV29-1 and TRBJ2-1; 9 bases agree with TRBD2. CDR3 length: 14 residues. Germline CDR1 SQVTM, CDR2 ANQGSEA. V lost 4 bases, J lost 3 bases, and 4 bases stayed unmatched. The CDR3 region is CSVGPSGVYNEQFF. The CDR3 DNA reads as TGCAGCGTTGGGCCTAGCGGGGTCTACAATGAGCAGTTCTTC.

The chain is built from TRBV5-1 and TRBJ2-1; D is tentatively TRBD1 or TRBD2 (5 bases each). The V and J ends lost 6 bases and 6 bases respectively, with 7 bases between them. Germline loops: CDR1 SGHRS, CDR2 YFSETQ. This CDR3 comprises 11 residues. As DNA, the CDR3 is TGCGCCAGCATTGGGGGCAATGAGCAGTTCTTC. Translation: CASIGGNEQFF.

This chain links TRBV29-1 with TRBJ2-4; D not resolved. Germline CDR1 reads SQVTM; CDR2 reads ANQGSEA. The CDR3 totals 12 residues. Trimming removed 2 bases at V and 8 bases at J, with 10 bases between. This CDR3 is CSVESMKDIQYF. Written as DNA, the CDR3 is TGCAGCGTTGAATCCATGAAGGACATTCAGTACTTC.

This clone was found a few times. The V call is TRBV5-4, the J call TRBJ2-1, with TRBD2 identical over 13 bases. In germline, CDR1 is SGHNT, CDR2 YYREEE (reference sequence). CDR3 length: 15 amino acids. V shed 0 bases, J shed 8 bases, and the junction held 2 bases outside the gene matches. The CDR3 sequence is CASSLETSGGDEQFF. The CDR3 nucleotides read TGTGCCAGCAGCTTGGAAACTAGCGGGGGGGATGAGCAGTTCTTC.

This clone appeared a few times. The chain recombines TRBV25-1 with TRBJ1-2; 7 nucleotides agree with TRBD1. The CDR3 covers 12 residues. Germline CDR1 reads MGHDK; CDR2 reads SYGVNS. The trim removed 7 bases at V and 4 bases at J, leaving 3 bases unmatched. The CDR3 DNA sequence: TGTGCCAGCAAAGGACAGGTCTATGGCTACACCTTC. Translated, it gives CASKGQVYGYTF.

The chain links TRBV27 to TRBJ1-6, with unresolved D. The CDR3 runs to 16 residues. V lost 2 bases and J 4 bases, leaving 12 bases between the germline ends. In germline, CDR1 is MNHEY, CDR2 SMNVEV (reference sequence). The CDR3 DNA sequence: TGTGCCAGCAGTTTAGGAGCAGTGGGGTATAATTCACCCCTCCACTTT. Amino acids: CASSLGAVGYNSPLHF.

The CDR3 DNA sequence: TGCGCCAGCAGCCAACAGGGATCCCAAGAGACCCAGTACTTC. The encoded protein is CASSQQGSQETQYF. The V call is TRBV4-3, the J call TRBJ2-5, with TRBD1 as a possible D gene (5 bases). V was shortened by 2 bases and J by 1 base, with 8 bases between the two germline ends. CDR1 LGHNA and CDR2 YSLEER come from the germline V gene. CDR3 size: 14 residues.

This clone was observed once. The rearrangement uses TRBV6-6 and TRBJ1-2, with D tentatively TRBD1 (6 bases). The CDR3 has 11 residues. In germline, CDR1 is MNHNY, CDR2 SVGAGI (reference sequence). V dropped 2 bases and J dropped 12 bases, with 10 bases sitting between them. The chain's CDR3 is CASSYGGVDTF. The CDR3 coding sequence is TGTGCCAGCAGTTACGGGGGCGTCGACACCTTC.

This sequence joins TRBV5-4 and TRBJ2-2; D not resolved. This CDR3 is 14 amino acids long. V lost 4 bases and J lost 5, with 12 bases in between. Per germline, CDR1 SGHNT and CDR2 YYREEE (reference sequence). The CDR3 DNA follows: TGTGCCAGCAGCCTTTACTCAGGAACCGGGGAGCTGTTTTTT. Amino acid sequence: CASSLYSGTGELFF.

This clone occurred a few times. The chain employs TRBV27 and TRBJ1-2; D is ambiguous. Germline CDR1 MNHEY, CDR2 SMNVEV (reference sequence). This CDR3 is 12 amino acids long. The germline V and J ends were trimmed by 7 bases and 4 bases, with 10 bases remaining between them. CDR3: CASKTGSYGYTF. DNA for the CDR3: TGTGCCAGCAAAACGGGGAGCTATGGCTACACCTTC.

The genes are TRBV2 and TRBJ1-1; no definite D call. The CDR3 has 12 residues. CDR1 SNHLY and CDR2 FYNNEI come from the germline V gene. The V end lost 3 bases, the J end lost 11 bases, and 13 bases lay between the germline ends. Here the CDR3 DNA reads TGTGCCAGCAGTGACCGGGTTTTGGGGGCTTTCTTT. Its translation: CASSDRVLGAFF.

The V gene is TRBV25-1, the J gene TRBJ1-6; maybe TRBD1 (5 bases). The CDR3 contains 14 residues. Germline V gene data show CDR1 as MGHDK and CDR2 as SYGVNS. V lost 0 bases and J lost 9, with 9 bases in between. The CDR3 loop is CASSEYRDSSPLHF. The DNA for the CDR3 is TGTGCCAGCAGTGAATACAGGGATAGTTCACCCCTCCACTTT.

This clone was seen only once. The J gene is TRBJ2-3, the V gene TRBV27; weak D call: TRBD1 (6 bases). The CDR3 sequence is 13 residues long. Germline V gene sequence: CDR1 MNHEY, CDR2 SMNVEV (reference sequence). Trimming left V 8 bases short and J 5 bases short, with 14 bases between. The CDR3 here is CASSSPDRDTQYF. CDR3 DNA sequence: TGTGCCAGCTCGAGCCCGGACAGAGATACGCAGTATTTT.

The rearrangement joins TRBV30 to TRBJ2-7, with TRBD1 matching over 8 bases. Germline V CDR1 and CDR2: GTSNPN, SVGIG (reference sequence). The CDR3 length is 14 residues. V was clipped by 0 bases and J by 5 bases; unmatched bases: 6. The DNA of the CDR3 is TGTGCCTGGAGTGTTGCAGGGGGCTTGAACGAGCAGTACTTC. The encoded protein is CAWSVAGGLNEQYF.

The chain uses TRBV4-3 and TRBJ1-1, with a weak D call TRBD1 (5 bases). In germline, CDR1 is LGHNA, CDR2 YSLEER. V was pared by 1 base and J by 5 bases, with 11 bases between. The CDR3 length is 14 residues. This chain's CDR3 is CASSQGGRGTEAFF. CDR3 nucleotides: TGCGCCAGCAGCCAAGGAGGTAGGGGAACTGAAGCTTTCTTT.